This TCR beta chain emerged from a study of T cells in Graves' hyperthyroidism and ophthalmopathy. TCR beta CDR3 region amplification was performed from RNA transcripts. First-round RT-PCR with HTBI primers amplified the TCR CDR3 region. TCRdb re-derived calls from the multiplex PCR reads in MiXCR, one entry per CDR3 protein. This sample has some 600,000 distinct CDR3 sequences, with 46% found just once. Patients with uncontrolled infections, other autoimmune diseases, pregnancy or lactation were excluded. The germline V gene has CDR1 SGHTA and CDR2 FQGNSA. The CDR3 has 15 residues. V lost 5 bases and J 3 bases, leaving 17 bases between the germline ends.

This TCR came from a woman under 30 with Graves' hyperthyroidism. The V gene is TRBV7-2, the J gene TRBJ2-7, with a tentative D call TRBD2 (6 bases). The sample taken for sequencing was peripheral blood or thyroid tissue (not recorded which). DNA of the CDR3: TGTGCCAGCAGCGATGGTCTAGCGCCGATCTACGAGCAGTACTTC. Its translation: CASSDGLAPIYEQYF.